This T cell receptor (beta chain) stems from a study of blood T cell repertoires in COVID-19. Overall study context: The samples span acute and convalescent COVID-19 from the United States, Italy and Spain. In each case, the material was cDNA or gDNA derived from T cells, B-cell-depleted T cells, or PBMCs.

Looked up from germline, CDR1 is MNHEY and CDR2 is SVGAGI. J gave up 5 bases and V 2 bases, and 3 bases lay outside the gene matches. There are 15 residues in the CDR3. Under the authors' procedure: Amplification of reference gene primers was used by the study to estimate nucleated cell counts. Using immunoSEQ multiplex PCR, the repertoire was profiled, and TCRdb retains in-frame clones only, with some absent. V and J calls plus clone size are reproduced from that table; the DNA served to infer D and trimming. The sample consists of under 90,000 clones, 75% to 85% of them appearing once. What was sequenced was peripheral blood. The receptor's source is a man older than 75 with acute or convalescent COVID-19. The V and J genes are TRBV6-5 and TRBJ1-6, with 7 bases that match TRBD1. CDR3 bases: TGTGCCAGCAGTTACACGACAGGGAATAATTCACCCCTCCACTTT. This gives the protein CASSYTTGNNSPLHF.